This T cell receptor (beta chain) was sequenced in a study of beta chain features in type 1 diabetes. The study, taken as a whole, reports: A pattern of fewer insertions and more deletions at VDJ junctions was seen in type 1 diabetes patients. Researchers report that Type 1 diabetes patients had moderately but significantly shorter TCRB CDR3s across all four CD4+ subsets.

For this clone: The antigen remains undetermined.

CDR3 length: 17 amino acids. The germline gives CDR1 LNHNV, CDR2 YYDKDF (reference sequence). Investigators reverse transcribed all isolated RNA, so they sequenced expressed TCRB transcripts. Some 3.6 million reads on average were seen across naive, central memory and regulatory T cell samples. Only in-frame clones appear in the TCRdb table, and some are missing; sequencing was by immunoSEQ multiplex PCR. This sample carries under 900,000 clones, 15% to 20% of them seen once, and the ten largest clones take 0.023%. The J gene is TRBJ2-5, the V gene TRBV15; TRBD2 agrees at 9 bases. Matching the DNA end better, TRBJ2-7 makes the J call doubtful. This sequence was found in a woman aged 18-29 years in good health. Sample: naive CD4+ T cells from blood. CDR3: CATSRDWREGRYREQYF. The DNA of the CDR3 is TGTGCCACCAGCAGAGATTGGCGGGAGGGCCGGTACCGCGAGCAGTACTTC.